This T cell receptor beta chain was sequenced during a study of CD8+ T cells in alopecia areata. Overall study findings and caveats: While tofacitinib was given, many expanded lesional clones persisted in scalp and blood.

Treatment described: oral pan-JAK inhibitor, 5-10 mg twice daily. Notes on this clone: Its antigen is not known.

The sequencing template was cDNA reverse transcribed from extracted RNA. Assay used: immunoSEQ multiplex PCR; TCRdb lists only in-frame clones, some missing. The sample lists more than 90,000 clones, roughly 60% occurring once. The CDR3 extends over 13 amino acids. Trimming removed 0 bases at V and 6 bases at J, with 12 bases between. CDR1 GTSNPN and CDR2 SVGIG come from the germline V gene (reference sequence). This material consisted of CD8+ T cells sorted from blood, taken at week 4, from a patient treated with tofacitinib. This receptor was obtained from a human donor with alopecia areata. The chain recombines TRBV30 with TRBJ2-7; tentatively, D is TRBD2 (5 bases). The CDR3 coding sequence is TGTGCCTGGAGTGTAGGCCTAGCTGGCGAGCAGTACTTC. Its protein is CAWSVGLAGEQYF. Using reference TRBV30 and TRBJ2-7 for the parts outside the CDR3, the full variable domain is SQTIHQWPATLVQPVGSPLSLECTVEGTSNPNLYWYRQAAGRGLQLLFYSVGIGQISSEVPQNLSASRPQDRQFILSSKKLLLSDSGFYLCAWSVGLAGEQYFGPGTRLTVT.